A single TCR beta chain is shown here with its context. This entry is derived from a study of CDR3 diversity in severe acne. Each CDR3 protein is one row after TCRdb ran MiXCR on the PCR reads. The sample holds 90,000 or so distinct CDR3 sequences; roughly half are singletons and the top ten take roughly 9.1%. This CDR3 region has 13 residues. Trimming stripped 6 bases from V and 6 bases from J, with 13 bases between. Germline CDR1 and CDR2: MGHDK and SYGVNS. The sequence derives from a male donor in good health, serving as a control. Sequenced material: blood. V is TRBV25-1 and J is TRBJ2-3, with a weak D call TRBD2 (5 bases). In DNA, the CDR3 is TGTGCCAGCAGCCTACCGCCTAGCGATACGCAGTATTTT. Amino acids: CASSLPPSDTQYF.